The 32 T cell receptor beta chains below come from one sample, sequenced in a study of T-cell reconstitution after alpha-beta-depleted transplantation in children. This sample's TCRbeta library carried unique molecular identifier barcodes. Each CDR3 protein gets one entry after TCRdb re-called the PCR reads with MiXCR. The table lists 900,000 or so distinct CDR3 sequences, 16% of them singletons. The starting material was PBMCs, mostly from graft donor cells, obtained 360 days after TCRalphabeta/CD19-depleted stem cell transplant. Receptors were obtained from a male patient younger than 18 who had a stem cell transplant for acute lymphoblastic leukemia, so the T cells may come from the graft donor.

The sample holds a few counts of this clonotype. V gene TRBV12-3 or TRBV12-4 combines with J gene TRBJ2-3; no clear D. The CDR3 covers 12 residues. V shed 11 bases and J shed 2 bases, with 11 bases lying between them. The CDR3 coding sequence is TGTGCCGAGACAATTACCACAGATACGCAGTATTTT. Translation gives CAETITTDTQYF.

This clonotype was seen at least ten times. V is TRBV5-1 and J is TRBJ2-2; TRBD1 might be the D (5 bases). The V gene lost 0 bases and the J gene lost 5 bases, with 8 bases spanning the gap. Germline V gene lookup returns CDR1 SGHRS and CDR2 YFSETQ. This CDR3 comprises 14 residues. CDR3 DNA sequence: TGCGCCAGCAGCTTGGTAGCAGGGACCGGGGAGCTGTTTTTT. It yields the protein CASSLVAGTGELFF. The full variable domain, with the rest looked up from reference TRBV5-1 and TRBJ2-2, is KAGVTQTPRYLIKTRGQQVTLSCSPISGHRSVSWYQQTPGQGLQFLFEYFSETQRNKGNFPGRFSGRQFSNSRSEMNVSTLELGDSALYLCASSLVAGTGELFFGEGSRLTVL.

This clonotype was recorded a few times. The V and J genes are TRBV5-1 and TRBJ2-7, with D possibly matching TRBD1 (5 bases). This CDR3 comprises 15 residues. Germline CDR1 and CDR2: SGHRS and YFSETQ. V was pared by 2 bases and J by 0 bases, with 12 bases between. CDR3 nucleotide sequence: TGCGCCAGCAGCTTTAGGGGTCCTCTCTCCTACGAGCAGTACTTC. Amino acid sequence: CASSFRGPLSYEQYF.

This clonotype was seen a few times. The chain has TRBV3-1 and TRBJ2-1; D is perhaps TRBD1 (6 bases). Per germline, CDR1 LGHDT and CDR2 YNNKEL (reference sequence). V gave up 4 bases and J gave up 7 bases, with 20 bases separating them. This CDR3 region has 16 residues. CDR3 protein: CASSLYRAAPRNEQFF. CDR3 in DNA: TGTGCCAGCAGCCTCTACAGGGCGGCCCCTAGGAATGAGCAGTTCTTC.

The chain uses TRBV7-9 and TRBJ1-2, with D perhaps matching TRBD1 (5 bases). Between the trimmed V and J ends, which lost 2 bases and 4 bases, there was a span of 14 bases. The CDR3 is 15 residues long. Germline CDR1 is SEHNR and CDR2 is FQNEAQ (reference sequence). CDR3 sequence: CASSLPQTGRYGYTF. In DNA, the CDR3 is TGTGCCAGCAGCTTACCCCAGACGGGACGCTATGGCTACACCTTC.

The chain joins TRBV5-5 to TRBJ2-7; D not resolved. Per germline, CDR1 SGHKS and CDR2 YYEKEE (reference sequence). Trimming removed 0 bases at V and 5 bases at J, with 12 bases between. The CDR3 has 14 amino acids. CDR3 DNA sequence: TGTGCCAGCAGCTTGGTTTACGGACGGGACGAGCAGTACTTC. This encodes CASSLVYGRDEQYF.

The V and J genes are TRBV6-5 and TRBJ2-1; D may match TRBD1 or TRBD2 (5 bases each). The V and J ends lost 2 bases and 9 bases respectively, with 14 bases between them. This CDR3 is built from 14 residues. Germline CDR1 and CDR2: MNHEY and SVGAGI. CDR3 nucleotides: TGTGCCAGCAGTTACCTGACAGCCCGGGGTGAGCAGTTCTTC. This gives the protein CASSYLTARGEQFF.

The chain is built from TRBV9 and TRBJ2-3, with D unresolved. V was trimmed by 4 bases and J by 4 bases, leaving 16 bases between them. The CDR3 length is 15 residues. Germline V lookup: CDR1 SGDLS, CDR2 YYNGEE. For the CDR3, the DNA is TGTGCCAGCAGCCCCGGAGTTCGGATTCCAGATACGCAGTATTTT. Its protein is CASSPGVRIPDTQYF.

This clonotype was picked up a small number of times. The DNA for the CDR3 is TGCAGTGTTGGGACAGGGGAATTTGCAACTAATGAAAAACTGTTTTTT. Its translation is CSVGTGEFATNEKLFF. This chain uses TRBV20-1 with TRBJ1-4; the match to TRBD1 covers 10 bases. V trimming: 7 bases; J trimming: 0 bases; junction bases outside the gene matches: 8. CDR1 and CDR2 from the germline V gene are DFQATT and SNEGSKA (reference sequence). The CDR3 length is 16 residues.

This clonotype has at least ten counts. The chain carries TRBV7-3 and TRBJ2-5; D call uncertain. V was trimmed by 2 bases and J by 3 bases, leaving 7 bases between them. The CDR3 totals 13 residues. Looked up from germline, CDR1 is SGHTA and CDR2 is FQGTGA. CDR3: CASSLAQEETQYF. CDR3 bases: TGTGCCAGCAGCTTAGCCCAGGAAGAGACCCAGTACTTC.

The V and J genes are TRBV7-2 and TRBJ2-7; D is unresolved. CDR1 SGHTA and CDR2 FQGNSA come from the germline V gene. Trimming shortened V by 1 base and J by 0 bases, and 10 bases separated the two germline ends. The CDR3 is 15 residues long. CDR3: CASSLVAGLSYEQYF. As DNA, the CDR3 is TGTGCCAGCAGCTTAGTAGCCGGTCTCTCCTACGAGCAGTACTTC.

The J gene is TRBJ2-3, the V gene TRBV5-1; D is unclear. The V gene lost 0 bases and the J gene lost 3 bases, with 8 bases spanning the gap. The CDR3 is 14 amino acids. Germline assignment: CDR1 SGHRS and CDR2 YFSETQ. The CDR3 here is CASSLVAETDTQYF. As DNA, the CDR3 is TGCGCCAGCAGCTTGGTTGCGGAGACAGATACGCAGTATTTT.

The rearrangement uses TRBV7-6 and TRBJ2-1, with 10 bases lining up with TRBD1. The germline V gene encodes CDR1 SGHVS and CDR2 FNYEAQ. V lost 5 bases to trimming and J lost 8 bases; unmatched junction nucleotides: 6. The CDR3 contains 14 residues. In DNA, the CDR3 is TGTGCCAGCAGCCCCAGGACAGGGGGGCATGAGCAGTTCTTC. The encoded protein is CASSPRTGGHEQFF.

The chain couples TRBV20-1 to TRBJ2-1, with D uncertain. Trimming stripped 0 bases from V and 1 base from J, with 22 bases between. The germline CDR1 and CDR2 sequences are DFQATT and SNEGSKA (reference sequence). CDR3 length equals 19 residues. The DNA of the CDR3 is TGCAGTGCTAGAGATCCCCAGTCTAGGACCCTCTGGTCCTACAATGAGCAGTTCTTC. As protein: CSARDPQSRTLWSYNEQFF.

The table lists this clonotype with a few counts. CDR3 sequence: CASTLSAGTDTQYF. The CDR3, as DNA: TGTGCCAGCACTCTCTCGGCGGGCACAGATACGCAGTATTTT. The V call is TRBV12-3 or TRBV12-4, the J call TRBJ2-3; D gene ambiguous. This CDR3 region has 14 residues. The V end was cut by 7 bases, the J end by 1 base, with 12 bases between.

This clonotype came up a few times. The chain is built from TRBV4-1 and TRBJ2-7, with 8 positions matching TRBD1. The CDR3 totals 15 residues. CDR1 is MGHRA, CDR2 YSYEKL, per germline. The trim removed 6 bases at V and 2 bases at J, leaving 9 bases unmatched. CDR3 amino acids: CASSLLDRAPYEQYF. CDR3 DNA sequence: TGCGCCAGCAGTCTATTGGACAGGGCCCCCTACGAGCAGTACTTC.

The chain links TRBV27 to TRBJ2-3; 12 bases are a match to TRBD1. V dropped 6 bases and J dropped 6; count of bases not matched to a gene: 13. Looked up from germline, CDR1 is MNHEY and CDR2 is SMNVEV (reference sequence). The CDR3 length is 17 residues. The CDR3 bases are TGTGCCAGCAGCTTTGTGCCAGGGACAGGGGGCGAGGATACGCAGTATTTT. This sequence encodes CASSFVPGTGGEDTQYF.

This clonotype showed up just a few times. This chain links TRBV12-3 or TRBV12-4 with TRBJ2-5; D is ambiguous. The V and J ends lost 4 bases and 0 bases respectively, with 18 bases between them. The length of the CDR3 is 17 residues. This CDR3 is CASSSLMGRAYQETQYF. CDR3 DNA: TGTGCCAGCAGTTCTCTAATGGGCAGAGCCTACCAAGAGACCCAGTACTTC.

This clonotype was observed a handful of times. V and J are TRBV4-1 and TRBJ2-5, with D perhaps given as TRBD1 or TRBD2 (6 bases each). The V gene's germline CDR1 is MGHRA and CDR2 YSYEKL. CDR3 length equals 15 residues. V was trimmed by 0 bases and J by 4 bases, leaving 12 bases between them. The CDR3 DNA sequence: TGCGCCAGCAGCCAAGATGGCAGGGGAGGAGAGACCCAGTACTTC. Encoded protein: CASSQDGRGGETQYF.

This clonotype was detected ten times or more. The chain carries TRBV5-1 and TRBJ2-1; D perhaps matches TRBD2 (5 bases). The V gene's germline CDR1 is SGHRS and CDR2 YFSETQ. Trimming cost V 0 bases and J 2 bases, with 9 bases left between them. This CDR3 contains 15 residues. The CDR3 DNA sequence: TGCGCCAGCAGCTTGGGTCGGGAAACCTACAATGAGCAGTTCTTC. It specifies CASSLGRETYNEQFF.

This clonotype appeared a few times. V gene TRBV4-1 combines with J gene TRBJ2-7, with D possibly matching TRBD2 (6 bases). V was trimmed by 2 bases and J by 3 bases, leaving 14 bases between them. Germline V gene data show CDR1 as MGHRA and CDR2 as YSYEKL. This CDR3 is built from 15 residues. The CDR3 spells CASSQIGGTSYEQYF. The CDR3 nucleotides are TGCGCCAGCAGCCAAATAGGCGGGACCAGCTACGAGCAGTACTTC.

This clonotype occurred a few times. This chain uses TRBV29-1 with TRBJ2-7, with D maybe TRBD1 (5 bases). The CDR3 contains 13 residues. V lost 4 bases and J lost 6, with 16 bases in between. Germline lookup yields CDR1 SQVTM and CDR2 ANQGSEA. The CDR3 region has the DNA TGCAGCGTTGGTAGGGGCTCCTTAGCCGAGCAGTACTTC. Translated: CSVGRGSLAEQYF.

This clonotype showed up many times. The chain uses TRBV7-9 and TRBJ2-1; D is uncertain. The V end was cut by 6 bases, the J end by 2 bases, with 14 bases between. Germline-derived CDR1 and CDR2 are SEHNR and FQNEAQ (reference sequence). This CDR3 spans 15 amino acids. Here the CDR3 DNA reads TGTGCCAGCAGACGCCGCTCCCTCGCCTACAATGAGCAGTTCTTC. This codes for CASRRRSLAYNEQFF.

CDR3 nucleotide sequence: TGCGCCAGCAGCTTGGCCAAGACAGGTCGACTCGAGCAGTACTTC. Its protein product is CASSLAKTGRLEQYF. V usage is TRBV5-1 and J usage is TRBJ2-7, with D possibly matching TRBD1 (6 bases). Trimming removed 0 bases at V and 6 bases at J, with 16 bases between. This CDR3 has 15 residues. In germline, CDR1 is SGHRS, CDR2 YFSETQ.

CDR3 in DNA: TGTGCCAGCAGCCCGCGGGAGAGGGGAAGCAATCAGCCCCAGCATTTT. Protein sequence: CASSPRERGSNQPQHF. The V and J genes are TRBV7-8 and TRBJ1-5, with D possibly being TRBD1 (5 bases). V dropped 5 bases and J dropped 1 base, with 15 bases sitting between them. The CDR3 totals 16 residues. Germline V gene data show CDR1 as SGHVS and CDR2 as FQNEAQ.

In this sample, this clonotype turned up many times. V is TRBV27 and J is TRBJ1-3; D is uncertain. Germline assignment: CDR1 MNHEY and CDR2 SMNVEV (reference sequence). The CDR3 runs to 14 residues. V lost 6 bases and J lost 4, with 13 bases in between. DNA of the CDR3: TGTGCCAGCAGCTTAGGAGGGTCAGGAAACACCATATATTTT. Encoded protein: CASSLGGSGNTIYF.

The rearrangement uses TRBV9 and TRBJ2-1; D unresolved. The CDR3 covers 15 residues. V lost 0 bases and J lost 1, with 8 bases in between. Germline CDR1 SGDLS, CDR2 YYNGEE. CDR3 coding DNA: TGTGCCAGCAGCGTAGGTGGGTTATCCTACAATGAGCAGTTCTTC. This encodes CASSVGGLSYNEQFF.

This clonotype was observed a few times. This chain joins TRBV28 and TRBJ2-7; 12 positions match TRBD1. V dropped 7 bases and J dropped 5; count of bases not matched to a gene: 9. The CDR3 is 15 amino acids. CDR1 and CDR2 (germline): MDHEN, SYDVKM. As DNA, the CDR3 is TGTGCCAGCACCTTGGGGGGGACAGGGGGCCACGAGCAGTACTTC. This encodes CASTLGGTGGHEQYF.

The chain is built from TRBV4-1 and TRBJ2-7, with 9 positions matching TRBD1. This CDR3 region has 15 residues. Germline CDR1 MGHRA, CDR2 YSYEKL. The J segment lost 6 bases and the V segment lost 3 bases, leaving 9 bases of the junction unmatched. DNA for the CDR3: TGCGCCAGCAGCCACCATGGACAGGGGCCGGGCGAGCAGTACTTC. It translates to CASSHHGQGPGEQYF.

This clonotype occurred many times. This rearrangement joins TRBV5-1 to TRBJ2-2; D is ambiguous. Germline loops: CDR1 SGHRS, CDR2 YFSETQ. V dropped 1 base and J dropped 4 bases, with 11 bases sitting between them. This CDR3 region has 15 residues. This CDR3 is CASSLRSITTGELFF. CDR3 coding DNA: TGCGCCAGCAGCTTGAGAAGTATTACCACCGGGGAGCTGTTTTTT.

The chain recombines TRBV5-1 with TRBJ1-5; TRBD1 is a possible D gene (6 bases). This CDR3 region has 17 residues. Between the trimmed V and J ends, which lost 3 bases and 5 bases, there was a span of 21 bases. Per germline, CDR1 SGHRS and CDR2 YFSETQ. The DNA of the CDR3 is TGCGCCAGCAGCTCGAAAGACCGACAGGAATTTGATCAGCCCCAGCATTTT. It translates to CASSSKDRQEFDQPQHF.

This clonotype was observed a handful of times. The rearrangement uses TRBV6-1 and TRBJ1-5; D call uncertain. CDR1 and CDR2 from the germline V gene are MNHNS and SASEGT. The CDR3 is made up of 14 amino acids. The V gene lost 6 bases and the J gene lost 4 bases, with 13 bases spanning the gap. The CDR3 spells CASRARVTNQPQHF. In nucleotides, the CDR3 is TGTGCCAGCAGAGCCCGGGTCACTAATCAGCCCCAGCATTTT.